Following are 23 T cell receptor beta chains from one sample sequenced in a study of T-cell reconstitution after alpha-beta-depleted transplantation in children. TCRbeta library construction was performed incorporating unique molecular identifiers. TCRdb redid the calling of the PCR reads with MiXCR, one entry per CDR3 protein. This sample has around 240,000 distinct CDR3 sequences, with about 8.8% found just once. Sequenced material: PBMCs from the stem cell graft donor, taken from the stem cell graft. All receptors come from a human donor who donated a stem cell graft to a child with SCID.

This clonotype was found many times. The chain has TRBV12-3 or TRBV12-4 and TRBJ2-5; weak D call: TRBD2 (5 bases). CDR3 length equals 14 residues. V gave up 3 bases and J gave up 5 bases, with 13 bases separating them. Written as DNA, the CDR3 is TGTGCCAGCAGTTTCCATAGCGAGCAGGAGACCCAGTACTTC. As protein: CASSFHSEQETQYF.

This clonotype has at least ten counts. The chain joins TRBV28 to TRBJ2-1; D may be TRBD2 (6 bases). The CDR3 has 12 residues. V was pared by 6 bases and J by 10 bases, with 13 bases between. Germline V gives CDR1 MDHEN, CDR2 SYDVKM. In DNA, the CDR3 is TGTGCCAGCAGAAGATCGACTAGAGAGCAGTTCTTC. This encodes CASRRSTREQFF.

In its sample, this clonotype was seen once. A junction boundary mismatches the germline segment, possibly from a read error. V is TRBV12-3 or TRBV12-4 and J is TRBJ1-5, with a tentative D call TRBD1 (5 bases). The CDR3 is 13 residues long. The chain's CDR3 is CACSFQGSQPQHF. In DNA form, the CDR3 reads TGTGCCTGCAGTTTTCAGGGTTCTCAACCCCAGCATTTT.

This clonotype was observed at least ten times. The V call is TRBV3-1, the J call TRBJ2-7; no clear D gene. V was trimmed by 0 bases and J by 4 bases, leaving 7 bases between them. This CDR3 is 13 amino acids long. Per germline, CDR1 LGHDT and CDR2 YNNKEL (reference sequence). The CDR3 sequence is CASSQELHYEQYF. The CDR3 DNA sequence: TGTGCCAGCAGCCAAGAACTCCATTACGAGCAGTACTTC.

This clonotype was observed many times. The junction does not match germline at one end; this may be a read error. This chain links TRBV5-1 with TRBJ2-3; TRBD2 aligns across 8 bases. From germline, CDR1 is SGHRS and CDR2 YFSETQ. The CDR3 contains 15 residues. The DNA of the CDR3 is TGCGCCAGCTGCTTCGGGGGGGCTTGGACAGATACGCAGTATTTT. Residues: CASCFGGAWTDTQYF.

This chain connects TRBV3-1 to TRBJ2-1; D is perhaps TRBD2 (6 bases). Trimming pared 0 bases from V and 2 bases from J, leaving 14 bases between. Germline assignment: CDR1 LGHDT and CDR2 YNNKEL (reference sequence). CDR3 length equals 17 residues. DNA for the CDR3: TGTGCCAGCAGCCAAGAAGGGAGGCTAGGGCCCTACAATGAGCAGTTCTTC. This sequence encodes CASSQEGRLGPYNEQFF.

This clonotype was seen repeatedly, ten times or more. CDR3 in amino acids: CASTLTPYEQYF. CDR3 sequence (DNA): TGTGCCAGCACCCTAACCCCCTACGAGCAGTACTTC. This chain uses TRBV2 with TRBJ2-7; D unclear. Per germline, CDR1 SNHLY and CDR2 FYNNEI. CDR3 length equals 12 residues. Trimming took 7 bases from V and 2 from J, leaving 9 bases between them.

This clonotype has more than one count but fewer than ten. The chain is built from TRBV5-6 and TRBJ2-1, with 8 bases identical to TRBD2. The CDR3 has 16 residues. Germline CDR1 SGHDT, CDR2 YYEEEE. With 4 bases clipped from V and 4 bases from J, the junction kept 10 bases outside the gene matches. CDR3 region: CASSRGGFAGYNEQFF. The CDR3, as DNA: TGTGCCAGCAGCCGGGGGGGGTTCGCGGGTTACAATGAGCAGTTCTTC.

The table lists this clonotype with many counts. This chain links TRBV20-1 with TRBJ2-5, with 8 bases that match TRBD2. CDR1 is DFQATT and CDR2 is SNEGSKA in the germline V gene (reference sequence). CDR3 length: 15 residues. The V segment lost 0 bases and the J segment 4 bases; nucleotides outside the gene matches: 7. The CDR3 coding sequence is TGCAGTGCTAGAGATGTGCGGGGGGCCGGAGAGACCCAGTACTTC. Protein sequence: CSARDVRGAGETQYF.

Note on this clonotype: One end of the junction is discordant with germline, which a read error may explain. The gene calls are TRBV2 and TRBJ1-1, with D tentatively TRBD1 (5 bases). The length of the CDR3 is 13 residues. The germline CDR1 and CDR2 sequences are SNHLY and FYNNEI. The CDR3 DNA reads TGTACCAGCTGCGAGACAGACCCCACTGAAGCTTTCTTT. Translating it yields CTSCETDPTEAFF.

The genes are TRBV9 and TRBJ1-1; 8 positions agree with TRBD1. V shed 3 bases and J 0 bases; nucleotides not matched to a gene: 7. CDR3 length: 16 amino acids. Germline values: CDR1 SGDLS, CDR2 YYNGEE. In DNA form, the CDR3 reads TGTGCCAGCAGCGGGACCCCGACAGGGGTGAACACTGAAGCTTTCTTT. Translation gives CASSGTPTGVNTEAFF.

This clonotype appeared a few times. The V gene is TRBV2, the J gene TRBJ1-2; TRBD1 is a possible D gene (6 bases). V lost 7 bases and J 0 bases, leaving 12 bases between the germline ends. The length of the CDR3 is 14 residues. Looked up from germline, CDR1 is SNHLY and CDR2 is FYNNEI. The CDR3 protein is CASKLDRTNYGYTF. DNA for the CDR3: TGTGCCAGCAAGCTCGACAGGACTAACTATGGCTACACCTTC.

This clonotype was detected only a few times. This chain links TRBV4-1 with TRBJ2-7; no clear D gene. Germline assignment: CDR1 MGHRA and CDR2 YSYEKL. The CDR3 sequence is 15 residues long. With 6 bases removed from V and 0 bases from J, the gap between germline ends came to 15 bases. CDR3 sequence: CASSPGSSSSYEQYF. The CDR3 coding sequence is TGCGCCAGCAGTCCCGGCAGCTCCAGCTCCTACGAGCAGTACTTC.

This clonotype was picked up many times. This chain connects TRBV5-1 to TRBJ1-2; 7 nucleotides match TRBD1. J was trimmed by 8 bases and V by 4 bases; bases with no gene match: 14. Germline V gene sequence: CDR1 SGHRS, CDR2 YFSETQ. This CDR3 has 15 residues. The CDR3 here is CASSPGDSQARGYTF. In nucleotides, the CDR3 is TGCGCCAGCAGCCCGGGGGACAGTCAGGCGAGAGGCTACACCTTC.

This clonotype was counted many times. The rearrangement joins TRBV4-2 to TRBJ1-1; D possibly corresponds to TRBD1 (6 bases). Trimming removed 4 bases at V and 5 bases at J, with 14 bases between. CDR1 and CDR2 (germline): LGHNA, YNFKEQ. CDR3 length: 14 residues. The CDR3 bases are TGTGCCAGCAGCCGGGACATGAGAGAAACTGAAGCTTTCTTT. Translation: CASSRDMRETEAFF.

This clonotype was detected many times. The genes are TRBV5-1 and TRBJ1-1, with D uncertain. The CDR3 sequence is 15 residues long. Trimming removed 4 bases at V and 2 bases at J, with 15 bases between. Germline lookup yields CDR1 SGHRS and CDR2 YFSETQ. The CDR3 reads CASSPQQGFNTEAFF. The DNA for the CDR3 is TGCGCCAGCAGCCCGCAGCAAGGATTTAACACTGAAGCTTTCTTT.

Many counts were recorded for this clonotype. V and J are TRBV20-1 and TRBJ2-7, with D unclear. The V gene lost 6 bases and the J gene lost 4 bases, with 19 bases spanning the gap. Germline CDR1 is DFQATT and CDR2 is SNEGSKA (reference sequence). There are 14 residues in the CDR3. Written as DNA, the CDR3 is TGCAGTGCCCGCCCTCTTGTGGGCCGGTACGAGCAGTACTTC. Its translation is CSARPLVGRYEQYF.

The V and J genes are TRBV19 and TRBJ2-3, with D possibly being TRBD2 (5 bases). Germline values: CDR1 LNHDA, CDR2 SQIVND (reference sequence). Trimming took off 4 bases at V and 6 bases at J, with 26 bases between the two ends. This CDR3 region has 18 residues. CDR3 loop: CASSKESSLAPHSDTQYF. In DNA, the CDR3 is TGTGCCAGTAGTAAGGAATCGAGCCTAGCCCCTCACTCCGATACGCAGTATTTT.

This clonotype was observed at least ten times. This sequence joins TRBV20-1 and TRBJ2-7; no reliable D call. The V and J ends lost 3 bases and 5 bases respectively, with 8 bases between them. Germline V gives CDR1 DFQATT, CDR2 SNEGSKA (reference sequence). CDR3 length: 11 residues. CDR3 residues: CSASDPDEQYF. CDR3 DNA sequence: TGCAGTGCTAGTGACCCCGACGAGCAGTACTTC.

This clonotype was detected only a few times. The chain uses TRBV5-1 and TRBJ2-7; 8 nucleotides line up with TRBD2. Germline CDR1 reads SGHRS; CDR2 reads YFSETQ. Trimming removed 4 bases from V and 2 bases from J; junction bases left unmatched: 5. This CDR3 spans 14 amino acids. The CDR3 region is CASSISGTPYEQYF. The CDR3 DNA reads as TGCGCCAGCAGCATTAGCGGGACCCCCTACGAGCAGTACTTC.

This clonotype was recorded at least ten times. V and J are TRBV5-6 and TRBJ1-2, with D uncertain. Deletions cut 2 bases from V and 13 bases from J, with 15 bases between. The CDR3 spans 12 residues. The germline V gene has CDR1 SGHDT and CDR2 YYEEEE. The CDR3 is CASSFGISACTF. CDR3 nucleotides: TGTGCCAGCAGCTTCGGGATTTCAGCCTGCACCTTC.

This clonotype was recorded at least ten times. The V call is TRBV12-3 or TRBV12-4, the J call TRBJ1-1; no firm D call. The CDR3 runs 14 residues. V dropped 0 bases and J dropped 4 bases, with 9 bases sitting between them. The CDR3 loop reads CASSLAGRTTEAFF. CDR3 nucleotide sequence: TGTGCCAGCAGTTTAGCGGGCAGGACCACTGAAGCTTTCTTT.

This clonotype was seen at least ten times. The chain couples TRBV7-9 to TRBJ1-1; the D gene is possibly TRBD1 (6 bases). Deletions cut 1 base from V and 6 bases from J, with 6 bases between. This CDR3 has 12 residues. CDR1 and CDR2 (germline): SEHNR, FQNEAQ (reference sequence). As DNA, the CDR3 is TGTGCCAGCAGCTTAGGGACAGCTGAAGCTTTCTTT. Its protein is CASSLGTAEAFF.